Following are 25 T cell receptor beta chains from one sample sequenced in a study of response to subunit inactivated influenza vaccine. TCRdb itself ran the RT-PCR reads through MiXCR, one entry per CDR3 protein. The sample lists 700,000 to 800,000 distinct CDR3 sequences, approximately 17% occurring once. The specimen comprised PBMCs from blood, sampled roughly 5 days after vaccination. The receptors here all came from a man between 50 and 59 years old who received an inactivated influenza vaccine.

This clonotype was found a few times. CDR3 sequence: CSAEAGDRPKFKTQYF. CDR3 nucleotide sequence: TGCAGTGCTGAGGCGGGGGACAGACCCAAGTTTAAGACCCAGTACTTC. The genes are TRBV20-1 and TRBJ2-5; D may correspond to TRBD1 or TRBD2 (7 bases each). The CDR3 is 16 residues long. Looked up from germline, CDR1 is DFQATT and CDR2 is SNEGSKA (reference sequence). Between the trimmed V and J ends, which lost 5 bases and 6 bases, there was a span of 25 bases.

This clonotype turned up a few times. V is TRBV12-3 or TRBV12-4 and J is TRBJ2-5; TRBD1 is a possible D gene (6 bases). The CDR3 totals 14 residues. V lost 7 bases and J lost 1, with 13 bases in between. The CDR3 spells CASKKTGPQETQYF. For the CDR3, the DNA is TGTGCCAGCAAAAAGACAGGACCCCAAGAGACCCAGTACTTC.

The V gene is TRBV29-1, the J gene TRBJ2-2; 8 bases line up with TRBD1. The germline CDR1 and CDR2 sequences are SQVTM and ANQGSEA. The J segment lost 1 base and the V segment lost 7 bases, leaving 5 bases of the junction unmatched. This CDR3 spans 14 amino acids. This chain's CDR3 is CSARTGWNTGELFF. CDR3 nucleotide sequence: TGCAGCGCTCGGACAGGGTGGAACACCGGGGAGCTGTTTTTT.

This clonotype was counted at least ten times. The chain recombines TRBV6-5 with TRBJ2-2; no firm D call. Germline loops: CDR1 MNHEY, CDR2 SVGAGI. Trimming removed 2 bases from V and 3 bases from J, with 4 bases in between. CDR3 length equals 13 residues. Written as DNA, the CDR3 is TGTGCCAGCAGTTACGTGGACACCGGGGAGCTGTTTTTT. It translates to CASSYVDTGELFF.

CDR3 in DNA: TGCGCCAGCAGCCAAGATGTGGGAGGACTCACCGGGGAGCTGTTTTTT. Its protein product is CASSQDVGGLTGELFF. The V call is TRBV4-3, the J call TRBJ2-2; tentative D call: TRBD2 (6 bases). CDR1 and CDR2 (germline): LGHNA, YSLEER. The CDR3 covers 16 residues. Trimming shortened V by 0 bases and J by 4 bases, and 12 bases separated the two germline ends.

J is TRBJ1-2 and V is TRBV29-1, with a tentative D call TRBD1 (5 bases). The CDR3 covers 12 residues. Germline V gene sequence: CDR1 SQVTM, CDR2 ANQGSEA. Between the trimmed V and J ends, which lost 4 bases and 8 bases, there was a span of 14 bases. CDR3 DNA: TGCAGCGTTGTGCCCGGGGGTAGAGGCTACACCTTC. Its translation is CSVVPGGRGYTF.

In its sample, this clonotype was seen a few times. The genes are TRBV29-1 and TRBJ1-6, with D unresolved. V was shortened by 1 base and J by 10 bases, with 11 bases between the two germline ends. CDR3 length equals 13 residues. Germline values: CDR1 SQVTM, CDR2 ANQGSEA. This CDR3 reads CSVEAEAGSPLHF. CDR3 bases: TGCAGCGTTGAAGCCGAAGCCGGGTCACCCCTCCACTTT.

The gene calls are TRBV15 and TRBJ1-1; a possible D gene is TRBD1 (5 bases). Trimming pared 0 bases from V and 7 bases from J, leaving 12 bases between. Germline CDR1 reads LNHNV; CDR2 reads YYDKDF (reference sequence). This CDR3 is 14 amino acids long. The CDR3 region is CATSRDPGGSEAFF. The DNA for the CDR3 is TGTGCCACCAGCAGAGACCCGGGGGGGAGTGAAGCTTTCTTT.

The gene calls are TRBV4-1 and TRBJ2-1, with 8 bases lining up with TRBD2. CDR3 length equals 16 residues. Unmatched junction bases numbered 8, after V lost 1 base and J lost 6 bases. Per germline, CDR1 MGHRA and CDR2 YSYEKL. In DNA, the CDR3 is TGCGCCAGCAGCCAAGCAGGGACTAGACTTGGCAATGAGCAGTTCTTC. Protein: CASSQAGTRLGNEQFF.

The V and J genes are TRBV5-1 and TRBJ2-3; a weak D match, TRBD1 (5 bases). Trimming pared 1 base from V and 2 bases from J, leaving 11 bases between. Germline V lookup: CDR1 SGHRS, CDR2 YFSETQ. This CDR3 region has 15 residues. The CDR3 DNA follows: TGCGCCAGCAGCTTGCAGGGTCCCGTCACAGATACGCAGTATTTT. This codes for CASSLQGPVTDTQYF.

This clonotype was found many times. This chain joins TRBV20-1 and TRBJ2-3; 8 nucleotides line up with TRBD1. Losses at the gene ends were 0 bases for V and 1 base for J; bases not matched to a gene: 6. The CDR3 loop spans 16 amino acids. The germline CDR1 and CDR2 sequences are DFQATT and SNEGSKA (reference sequence). The CDR3 bases are TGCAGTGCTAGAGATGTGGGGACAGGACGCACAGATACGCAGTATTTT. This gives the protein CSARDVGTGRTDTQYF.

A few counts support this clonotype. The chain employs TRBV21-1 and TRBJ2-7; the D segment call TRBD1 is taken from the table without a DNA check. TRBV21-1 is classified as a pseudogene. The CDR3 length is 15 residues. The CDR3 sequence is CASSKGAGLTYEQYF. The CDR3 DNA follows: TGTGCCAGCAGCAAAGGGGCAGGGTTAACCTACGAGCAGTACTTC.

This clonotype occurred a few times. The chain joins TRBV5-1 to TRBJ2-6; D possibly corresponds to TRBD1 (5 bases). Looked up from germline, CDR1 is SGHRS and CDR2 is YFSETQ. The CDR3 is 17 residues long. V was shortened by 0 bases and J by 1 base, with 11 bases between the two germline ends. CDR3 bases: TGCGCCAGCAGCTTGGAAAGGGGAATTTCTGGGGCCAACGTCCTGACTTTC. It translates to CASSLERGISGANVLTF.

The chain uses TRBV7-9 and TRBJ2-1; no clear D gene. Trimming pared 0 bases from V and 4 bases from J, leaving 7 bases between. This CDR3 has 14 residues. Per germline, CDR1 SEHNR and CDR2 FQNEAQ (reference sequence). The CDR3 sequence is CASSLATKYNEQFF. The CDR3 DNA reads TGTGCCAGCAGCTTAGCTACTAAATACAATGAGCAGTTCTTC.

The rearrangement links TRBV6-5 to TRBJ2-5; D remains unclear. The germline gives CDR1 MNHEY, CDR2 SVGAGI. V was cut by 3 bases and J by 6 bases, with 17 bases left in between. The CDR3 is made up of 15 amino acids. The CDR3 DNA is TGTGCCAGCAGTTATTCCCGACTGGGATTTAAGACCCAGTACTTC. Translation: CASSYSRLGFKTQYF.

This chain links TRBV20-1 with TRBJ2-3, with D unresolved. The germline V gene encodes CDR1 DFQATT and CDR2 SNEGSKA (reference sequence). The CDR3 has 14 residues. The V end was cut by 0 bases, the J end by 6 bases, with 13 bases between. For the CDR3, the DNA is TGCAGTGCTAGAGATCAGGATCTCGCCGATACGCAGTATTTT. Protein: CSARDQDLADTQYF.

V usage is TRBV7-9 and J usage is TRBJ2-7, with 8 bases fitting TRBD2. This CDR3 has 15 amino acids. Germline values: CDR1 SEHNR, CDR2 FQNEAQ (reference sequence). With V trimmed by 3 bases and J by 3 bases, 7 bases remained unmatched. The CDR3 is CASSFDLTSGYEQYF. CDR3 nucleotide sequence: TGTGCCAGCAGCTTTGATCTAACTAGCGGCTACGAGCAGTACTTC.

The V gene is TRBV10-3, the J gene TRBJ1-4; possibly TRBD1 for D (6 bases). Germline lookup yields CDR1 ENHRY and CDR2 SYGVKD. The V end lost 3 bases, the J end lost 6 bases, and 11 bases lay between the germline ends. This CDR3 is built from 14 residues. CDR3 region: CAISDRGGDEKLFF. In DNA, the CDR3 is TGTGCCATCAGTGATAGGGGGGGCGATGAAAAACTGTTTTTT.

The gene calls are TRBV9 and TRBJ2-7; D unresolved. V dropped 0 bases and J dropped 2 bases, with 6 bases sitting between them. Germline V gene sequence: CDR1 SGDLS, CDR2 YYNGEE. The CDR3 runs to 13 residues. For the CDR3, the DNA is TGTGCCAGCAGCGTAGGCCTCACCTACGAGCAGTACTTC. This sequence encodes CASSVGLTYEQYF.

Of note for this clonotype: The junction differs from germline at one of its ends, possibly a read error. The gene calls are TRBV6-2 or TRBV6-3 and TRBJ2-4, with 7 bases lining up with TRBD1. CDR1 is MNHEY, CDR2 SVGEGT, per germline. The CDR3 length is 22 residues. CDR3 protein: CARSYSSPQVTGLALAKNIQYF. The CDR3 coding sequence is TGTGCCAGAAGTTACTCTTCCCCCCAGGTGACAGGGCTGGCTTTAGCCAAGAACATTCAGTACTTC.

V gene TRBV29-1 combines with J gene TRBJ2-7; D remains ambiguous. This CDR3 has 16 residues. Trimming took off 5 bases at V and 0 bases at J, with 20 bases between the two ends. The V gene's germline CDR1 is SQVTM and CDR2 ANQGSEA. The CDR3 protein is CSVQSILGRYSYEQYF. The CDR3 DNA sequence: TGCAGCGTTCAATCGATTTTGGGCCGTTACTCCTACGAGCAGTACTTC.

This chain uses TRBV5-1 with TRBJ2-3; 10 bases line up with TRBD2. This CDR3 contains 17 residues. V lost 0 bases to trimming and J lost 6 bases; unmatched junction nucleotides: 10. In germline, CDR1 is SGHRS, CDR2 YFSETQ. The CDR3 protein is CASSLELVAGGLDTQYF. The CDR3 DNA reads as TGCGCCAGCAGCTTGGAATTGGTAGCGGGAGGATTGGATACGCAGTATTTT.

This clonotype was found many times. The chain uses TRBV2 and TRBJ1-3; no clear D. This CDR3 spans 11 amino acids. With 8 bases removed from V and 1 base from J, the gap between germline ends came to 3 bases. CDR1 and CDR2 (germline): SNHLY, FYNNEI. The DNA of the CDR3 is TGTGCCAGCGGATCTGGAAACACCATATATTTT. Translating it yields CASGSGNTIYF. The full variable domain, its missing parts supplied by reference TRBV2 and TRBJ1-3, is EPEVTQTPSHQVTQMGQEVILRCVPISNHLYFYWYRQILGQKVEFLVSFYNNEISEKSEIFDDQFSVERPDGSNFTLKIRSTKLEDSAMYFCASGSGNTIYFGEGSWLTVV.

This clonotype was found a few times. The CDR3 region is CASSLVAGGFTDTQYF. The CDR3 DNA reads as TGCGCCAGCAGCTTGGTCGCGGGGGGTTTCACAGATACGCAGTATTTT. This sequence joins TRBV5-1 and TRBJ2-3; 8 nucleotides agree with TRBD2. This CDR3 is 16 amino acids long. CDR1 and CDR2 (germline): SGHRS, YFSETQ. V lost 0 bases to trimming and J lost 2 bases; unmatched junction nucleotides: 5.

The chain has TRBV20-1 and TRBJ2-7; TRBD2 matches at 8 bases. The germline V gene encodes CDR1 DFQATT and CDR2 SNEGSKA (reference sequence). Losses at the gene ends were 4 bases for V and 4 bases for J; bases not matched to a gene: 6. This CDR3 contains 13 residues. CDR3 DNA: TGCAGTGCTACATCCGGGAGGGTGTACGAGCAGTACTTC. Translating gives CSATSGRVYEQYF.